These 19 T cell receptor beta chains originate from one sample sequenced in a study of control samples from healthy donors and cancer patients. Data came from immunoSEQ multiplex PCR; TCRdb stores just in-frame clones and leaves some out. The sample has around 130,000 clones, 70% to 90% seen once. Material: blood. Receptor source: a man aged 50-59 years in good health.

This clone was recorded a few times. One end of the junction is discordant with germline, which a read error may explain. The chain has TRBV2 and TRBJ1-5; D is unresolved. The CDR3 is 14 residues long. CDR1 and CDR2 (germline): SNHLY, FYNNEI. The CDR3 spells CASREGRPNQPQHF. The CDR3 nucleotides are TGTGCCAGCAGGGAAGGACGTCCGAATCAGCCCCAGCATTTT.

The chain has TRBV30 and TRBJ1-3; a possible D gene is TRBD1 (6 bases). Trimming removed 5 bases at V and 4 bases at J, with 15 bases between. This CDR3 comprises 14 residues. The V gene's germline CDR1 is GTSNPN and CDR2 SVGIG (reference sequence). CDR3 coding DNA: TGTGCCTGGGGAACAGGGAGAATAGGAAACACCATATATTTT. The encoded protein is CAWGTGRIGNTIYF.

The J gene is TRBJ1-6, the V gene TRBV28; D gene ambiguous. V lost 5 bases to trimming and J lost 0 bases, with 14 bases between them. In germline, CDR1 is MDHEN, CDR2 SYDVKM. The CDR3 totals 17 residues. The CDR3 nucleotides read TGTGCCAGCAGTCTGACCCGGTCCCGCTCCTATAATTCACCCCTCCACTTT. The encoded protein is CASSLTRSRSYNSPLHF. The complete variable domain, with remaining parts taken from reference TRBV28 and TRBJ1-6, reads DVKVTQSSRYLVKRTGEKVFLECVQDMDHENMFWYRQDPGLGLRLIYFSYDVKMKEKGDIPEGYSVSREKKERFSLILESASTNQTSMYLCASSLTRSRSYNSPLHFGNGTRLTVT.

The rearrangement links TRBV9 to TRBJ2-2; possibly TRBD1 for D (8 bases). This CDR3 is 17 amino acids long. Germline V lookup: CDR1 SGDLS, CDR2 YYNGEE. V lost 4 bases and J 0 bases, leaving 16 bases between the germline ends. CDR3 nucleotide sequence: TGTGCCAGCAGCCAGGGGGCGGGGACTACGAACACCGGGGAGCTGTTTTTT. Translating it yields CASSQGAGTTNTGELFF.

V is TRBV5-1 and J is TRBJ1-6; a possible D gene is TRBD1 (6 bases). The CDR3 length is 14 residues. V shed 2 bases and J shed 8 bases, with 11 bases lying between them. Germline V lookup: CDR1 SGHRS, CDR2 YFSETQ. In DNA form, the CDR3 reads TGCGCCAGCAGCTTAACAGGGTCCCATTCACCCCTCCACTTT. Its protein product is CASSLTGSHSPLHF.

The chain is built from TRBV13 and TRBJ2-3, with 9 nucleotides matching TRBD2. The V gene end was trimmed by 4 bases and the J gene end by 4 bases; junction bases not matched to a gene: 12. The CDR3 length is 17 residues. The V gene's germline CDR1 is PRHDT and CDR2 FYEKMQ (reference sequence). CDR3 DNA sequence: TGTGCCAGCAGCTCACCCCTGGGACTAGCCCTCCCAGATACGCAGTATTTT. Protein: CASSSPLGLALPDTQYF.

The DNA of the CDR3 is TGTGCCAGCAGTTTCGAACGGGCGGCCGGCACAGATACGCAGTATTTT. Its translation is CASSFERAAGTDTQYF. The chain is built from TRBV6-5 and TRBJ2-3; D gene unclear. The CDR3 loop spans 16 amino acids. V lost 4 bases and J lost 1, with 15 bases in between. Germline CDR1 reads MNHEY; CDR2 reads SVGAGI.

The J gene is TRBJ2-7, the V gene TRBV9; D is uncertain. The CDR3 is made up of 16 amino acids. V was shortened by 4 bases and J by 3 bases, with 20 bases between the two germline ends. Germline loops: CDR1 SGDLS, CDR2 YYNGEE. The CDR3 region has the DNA TGTGCCAGCAGCTCCGGTGACCGCCCAACGGGCTACGAGCAGTACTTC. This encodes CASSSGDRPTGYEQYF. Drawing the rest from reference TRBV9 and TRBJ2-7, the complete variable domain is DSGVTQTPKHLITATGQRVTLRCSPRSGDLSVYWYQQSLDQGLQFLIQYYNGEERAKGNILERFSAQQFPDLHSELNLSSLELGDSALYFCASSSGDRPTGYEQYFGPGTRLTVT.

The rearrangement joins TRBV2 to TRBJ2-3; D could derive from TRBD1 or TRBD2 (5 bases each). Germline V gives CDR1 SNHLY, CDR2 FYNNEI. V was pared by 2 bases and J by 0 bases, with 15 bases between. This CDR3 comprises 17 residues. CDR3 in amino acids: CASSEPRAGRSTDTQYF. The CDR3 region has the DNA TGTGCCAGCAGTGAACCCCGCGCAGGGAGAAGCACAGATACGCAGTATTTT. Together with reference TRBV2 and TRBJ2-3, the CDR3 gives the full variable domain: EPEVTQTPSHQVTQMGQEVILRCVPISNHLYFYWYRQILGQKVEFLVSFYNNEISEKSEIFDDQFSVERPDGSNFTLKIRSTKLEDSAMYFCASSEPRAGRSTDTQYFGPGTRLTVL.

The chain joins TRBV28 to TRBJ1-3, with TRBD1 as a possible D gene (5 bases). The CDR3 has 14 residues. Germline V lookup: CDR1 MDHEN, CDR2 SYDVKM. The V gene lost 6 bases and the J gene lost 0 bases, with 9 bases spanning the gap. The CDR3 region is CASRDSPSGNTIYF. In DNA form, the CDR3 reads TGTGCCAGCAGAGACAGTCCCTCTGGAAACACCATATATTTT.

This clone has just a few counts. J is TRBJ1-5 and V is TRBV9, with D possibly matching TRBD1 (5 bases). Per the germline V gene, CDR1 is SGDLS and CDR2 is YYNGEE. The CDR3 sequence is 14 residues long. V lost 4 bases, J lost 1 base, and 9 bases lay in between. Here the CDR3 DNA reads TGTGCCAGCAGCCCGGGACCGAGCAATCAGCCCCAGCATTTT. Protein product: CASSPGPSNQPQHF. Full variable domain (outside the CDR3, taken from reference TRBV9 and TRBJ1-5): DSGVTQTPKHLITATGQRVTLRCSPRSGDLSVYWYQQSLDQGLQFLIQYYNGEERAKGNILERFSAQQFPDLHSELNLSSLELGDSALYFCASSPGPSNQPQHFGDGTRLSIL.

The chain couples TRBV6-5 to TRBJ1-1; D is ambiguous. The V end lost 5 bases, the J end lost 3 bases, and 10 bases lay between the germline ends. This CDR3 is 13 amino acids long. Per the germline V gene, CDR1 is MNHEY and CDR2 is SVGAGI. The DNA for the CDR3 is TGTGCCAGCAGTCCGGACGGCTACACTGAAGCTTTCTTT. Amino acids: CASSPDGYTEAFF.

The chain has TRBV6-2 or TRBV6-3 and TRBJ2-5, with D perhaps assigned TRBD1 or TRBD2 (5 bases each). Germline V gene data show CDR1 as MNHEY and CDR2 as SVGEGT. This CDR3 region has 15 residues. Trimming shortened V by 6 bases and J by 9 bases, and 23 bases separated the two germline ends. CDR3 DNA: TGTGCCAGCAGCCTCAAATACCGGGACCAAGGGTCCCAGTACTTC. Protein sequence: CASSLKYRDQGSQYF.

In DNA form, the CDR3 reads TGTGCCAGCAGTTCCCCCGGCGGGGCCTACGAGCAGTACTTC. Protein product: CASSSPGGAYEQYF. V and J are TRBV28 and TRBJ2-7; possibly TRBD2 for D (6 bases). This CDR3 spans 14 amino acids. Germline V gene lookup returns CDR1 MDHEN and CDR2 SYDVKM. Trimming took 4 bases from V and 2 from J, leaving 12 bases between them.

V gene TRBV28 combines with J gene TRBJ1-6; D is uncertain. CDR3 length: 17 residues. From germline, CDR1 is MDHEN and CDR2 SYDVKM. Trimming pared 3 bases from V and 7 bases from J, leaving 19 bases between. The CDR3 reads CASSLNTGPIVNSPLHF. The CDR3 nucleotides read TGTGCCAGCAGTTTGAATACCGGCCCGATCGTAAATTCACCCCTCCACTTT.

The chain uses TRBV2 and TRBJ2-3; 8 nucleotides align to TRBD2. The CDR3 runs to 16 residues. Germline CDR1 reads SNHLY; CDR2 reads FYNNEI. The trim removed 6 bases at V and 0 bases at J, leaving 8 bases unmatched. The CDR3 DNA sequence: TGTGCCAGCAGGCCGGGGGGGCGGGCTAGCACAGATACGCAGTATTTT. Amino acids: CASRPGGRASTDTQYF.

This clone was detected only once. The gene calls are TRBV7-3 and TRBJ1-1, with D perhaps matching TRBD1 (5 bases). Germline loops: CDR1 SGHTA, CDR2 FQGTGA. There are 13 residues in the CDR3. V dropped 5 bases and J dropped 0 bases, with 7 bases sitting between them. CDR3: CASSTGLNTEAFF. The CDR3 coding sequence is TGTGCCAGCAGCACGGGACTGAACACTGAAGCTTTCTTT.

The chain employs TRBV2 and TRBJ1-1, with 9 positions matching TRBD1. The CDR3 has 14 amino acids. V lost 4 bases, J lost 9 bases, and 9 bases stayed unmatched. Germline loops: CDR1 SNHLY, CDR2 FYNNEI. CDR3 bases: TGTGCCAGCAGTGCGGGACAGGGTGAAACTAAAGCTTTCTTT. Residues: CASSAGQGETKAFF.

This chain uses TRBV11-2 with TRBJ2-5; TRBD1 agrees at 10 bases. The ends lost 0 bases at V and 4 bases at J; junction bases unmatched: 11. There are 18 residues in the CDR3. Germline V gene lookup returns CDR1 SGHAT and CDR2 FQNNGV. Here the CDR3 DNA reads TGTGCCAGCAGCTTAGATCGTCGAGACAGGGGGCGTCGAGAGACCCAGTACTTC. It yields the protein CASSLDRRDRGRRETQYF.